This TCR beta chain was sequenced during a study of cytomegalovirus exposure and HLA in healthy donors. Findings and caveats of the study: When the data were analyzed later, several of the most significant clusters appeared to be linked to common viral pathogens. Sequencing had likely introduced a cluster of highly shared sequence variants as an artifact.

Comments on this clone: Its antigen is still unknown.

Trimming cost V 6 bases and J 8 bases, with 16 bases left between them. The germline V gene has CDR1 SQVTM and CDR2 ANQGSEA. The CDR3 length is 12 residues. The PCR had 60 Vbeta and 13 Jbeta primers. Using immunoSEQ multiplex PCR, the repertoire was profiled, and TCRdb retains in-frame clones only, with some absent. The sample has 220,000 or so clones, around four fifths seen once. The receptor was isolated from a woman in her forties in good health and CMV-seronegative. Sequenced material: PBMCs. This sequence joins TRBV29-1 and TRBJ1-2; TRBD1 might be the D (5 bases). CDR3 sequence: CSVITGVRGYTF. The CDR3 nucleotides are TGCAGCGTGATTACGGGGGTGCGCGGCTACACCTTC.